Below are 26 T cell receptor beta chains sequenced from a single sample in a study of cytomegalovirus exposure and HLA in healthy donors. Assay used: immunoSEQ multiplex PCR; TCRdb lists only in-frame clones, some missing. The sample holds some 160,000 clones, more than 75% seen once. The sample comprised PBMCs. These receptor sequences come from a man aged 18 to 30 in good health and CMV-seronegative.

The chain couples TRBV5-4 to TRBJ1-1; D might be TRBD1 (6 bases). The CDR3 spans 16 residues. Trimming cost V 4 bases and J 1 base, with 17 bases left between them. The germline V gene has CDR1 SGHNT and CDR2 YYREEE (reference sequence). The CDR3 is CASSRGGAVGNTEAFF. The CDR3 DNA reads TGTGCCAGCAGCCGCGGGGGGGCTGTGGGGAACACTGAAGCTTTCTTT. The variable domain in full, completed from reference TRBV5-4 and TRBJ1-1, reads ETGVTQSPTHLIKTRGQQVTLRCSSQSGHNTVSWYQQALGQGPQFIFQYYREEENGRGNFPPRFSGLQFPNYSSELNVNALELDDSALYLCASSRGGAVGNTEAFFGQGTRLTVV.

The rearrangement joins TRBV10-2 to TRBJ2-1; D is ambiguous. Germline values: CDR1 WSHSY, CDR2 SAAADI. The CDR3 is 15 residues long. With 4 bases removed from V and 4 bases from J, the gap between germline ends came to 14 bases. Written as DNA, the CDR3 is TGCGCCAGCAGTGGATGGGCCGAGCAATACAATGAGCAGTTCTTC. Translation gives CASSGWAEQYNEQFF.

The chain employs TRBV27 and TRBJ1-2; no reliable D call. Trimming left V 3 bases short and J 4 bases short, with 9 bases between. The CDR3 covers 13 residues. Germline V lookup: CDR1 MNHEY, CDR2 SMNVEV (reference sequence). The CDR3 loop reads CASSLSFSYGYTF. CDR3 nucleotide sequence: TGTGCCAGCAGTTTGAGTTTTTCCTATGGCTACACCTTC.

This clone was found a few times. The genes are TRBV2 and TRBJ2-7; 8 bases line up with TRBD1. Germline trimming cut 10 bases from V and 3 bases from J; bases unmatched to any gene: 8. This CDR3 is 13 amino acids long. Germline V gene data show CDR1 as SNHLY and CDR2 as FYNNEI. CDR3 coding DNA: TGTGCCACCGTGGGGACAGGAGACTACGAGCAGTACTTC. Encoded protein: CATVGTGDYEQYF.

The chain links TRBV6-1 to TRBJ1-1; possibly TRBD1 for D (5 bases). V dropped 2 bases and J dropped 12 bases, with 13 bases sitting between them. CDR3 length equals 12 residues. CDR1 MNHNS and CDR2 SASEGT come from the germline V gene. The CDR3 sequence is CASSETDSGSFF. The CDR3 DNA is TGTGCCAGCAGTGAAACCGACAGCGGGTCTTTCTTT.

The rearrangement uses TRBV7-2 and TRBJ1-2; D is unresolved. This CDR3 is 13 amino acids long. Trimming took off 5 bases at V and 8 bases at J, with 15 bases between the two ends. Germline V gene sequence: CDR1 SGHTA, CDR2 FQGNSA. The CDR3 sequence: CASSPQAPLGYTF. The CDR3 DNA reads TGTGCCAGCAGCCCCCAGGCTCCCTTGGGCTACACCTTC.

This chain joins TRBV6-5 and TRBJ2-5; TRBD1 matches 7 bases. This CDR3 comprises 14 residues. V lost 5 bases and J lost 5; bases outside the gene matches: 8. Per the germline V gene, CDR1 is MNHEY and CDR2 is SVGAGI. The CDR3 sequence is CASSRNRGEETQYF. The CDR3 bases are TGTGCCAGCAGTAGGAACAGGGGTGAGGAGACCCAGTACTTC.

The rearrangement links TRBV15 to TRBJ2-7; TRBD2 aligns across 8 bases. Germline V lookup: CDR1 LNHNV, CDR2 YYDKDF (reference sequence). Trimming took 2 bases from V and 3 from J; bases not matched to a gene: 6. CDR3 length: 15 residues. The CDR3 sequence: CATSRPIAGHYEQYF. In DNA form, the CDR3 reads TGTGCCACCAGCAGACCCATAGCGGGACACTACGAGCAGTACTTC.

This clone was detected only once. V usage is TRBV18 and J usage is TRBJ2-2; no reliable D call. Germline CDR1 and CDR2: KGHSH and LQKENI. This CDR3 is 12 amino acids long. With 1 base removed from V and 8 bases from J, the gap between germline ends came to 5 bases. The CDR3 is CASSPLRGELFF. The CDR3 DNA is TGTGCCAGCTCACCACTCAGGGGGGAGCTGTTTTTT.

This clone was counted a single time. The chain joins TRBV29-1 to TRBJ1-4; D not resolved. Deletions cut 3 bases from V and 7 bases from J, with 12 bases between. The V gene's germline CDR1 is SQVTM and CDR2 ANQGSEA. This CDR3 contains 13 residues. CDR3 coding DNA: TGCAGCGTTGAGCTTCGTCCGCGTGAAAAACTGTTTTTT. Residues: CSVELRPREKLFF.

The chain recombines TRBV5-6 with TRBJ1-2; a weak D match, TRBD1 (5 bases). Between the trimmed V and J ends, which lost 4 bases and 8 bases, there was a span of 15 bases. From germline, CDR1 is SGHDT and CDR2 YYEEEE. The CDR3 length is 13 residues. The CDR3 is CASSPLGRVGYTF. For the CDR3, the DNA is TGTGCCAGCAGCCCCCTGGGCAGGGTCGGCTACACCTTC.

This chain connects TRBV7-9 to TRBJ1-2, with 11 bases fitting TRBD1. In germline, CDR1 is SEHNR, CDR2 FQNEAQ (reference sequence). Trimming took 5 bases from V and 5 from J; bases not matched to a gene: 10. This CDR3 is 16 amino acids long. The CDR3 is CASSARDRGAPYGYTF. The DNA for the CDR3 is TGTGCCAGCAGCGCCCGGGACAGGGGGGCCCCTTATGGCTACACCTTC.

CDR3 sequence reads: CASSFLGGHEQYF. The CDR3 DNA reads as TGTGCCAGCAGTTTCTTGGGCGGGCACGAGCAGTACTTC. The rearrangement joins TRBV27 to TRBJ2-7; a weak D match, TRBD2 (5 bases). Trimming took 3 bases from V and 5 from J, leaving 11 bases between them. Germline-derived CDR1 and CDR2 are MNHEY and SMNVEV (reference sequence). This CDR3 is 13 amino acids long.

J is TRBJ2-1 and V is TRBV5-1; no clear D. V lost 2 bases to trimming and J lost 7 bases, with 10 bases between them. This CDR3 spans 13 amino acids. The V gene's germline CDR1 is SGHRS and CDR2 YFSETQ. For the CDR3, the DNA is TGCGCCAGCAGCTTCATTGACGGGAATGAGCAGTTCTTC. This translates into CASSFIDGNEQFF.

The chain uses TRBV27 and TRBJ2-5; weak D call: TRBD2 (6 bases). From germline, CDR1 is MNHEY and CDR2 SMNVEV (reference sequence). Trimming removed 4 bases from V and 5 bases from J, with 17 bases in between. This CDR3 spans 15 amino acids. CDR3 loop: CASSSGSTSWETQYF. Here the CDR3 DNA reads TGTGCCAGCAGTTCCGGGTCGACTAGTTGGGAGACCCAGTACTTC.

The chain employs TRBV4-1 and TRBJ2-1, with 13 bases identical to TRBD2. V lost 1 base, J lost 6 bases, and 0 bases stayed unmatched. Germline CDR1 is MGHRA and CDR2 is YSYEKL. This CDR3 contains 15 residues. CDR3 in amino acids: CASSQGLAGGNEQFF. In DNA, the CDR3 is TGCGCCAGCAGCCAAGGACTAGCGGGAGGCAATGAGCAGTTCTTC.

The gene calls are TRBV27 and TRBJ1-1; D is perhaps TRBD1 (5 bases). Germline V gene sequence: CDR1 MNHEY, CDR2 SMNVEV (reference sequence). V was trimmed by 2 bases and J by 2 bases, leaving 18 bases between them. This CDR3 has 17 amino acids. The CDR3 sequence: CASSLIWQGGGNTEAFF. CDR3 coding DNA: TGTGCCAGCAGTTTAATTTGGCAGGGCGGGGGAAACACTGAAGCTTTCTTT.

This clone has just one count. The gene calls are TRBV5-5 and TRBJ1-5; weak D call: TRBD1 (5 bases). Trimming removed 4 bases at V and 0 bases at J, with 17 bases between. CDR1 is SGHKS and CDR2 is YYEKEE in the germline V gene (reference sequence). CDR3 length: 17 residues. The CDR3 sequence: CASSPSGAVLSNQPQHF. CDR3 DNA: TGTGCCAGCAGCCCAAGCGGGGCGGTTCTTAGCAATCAGCCCCAGCATTTT.

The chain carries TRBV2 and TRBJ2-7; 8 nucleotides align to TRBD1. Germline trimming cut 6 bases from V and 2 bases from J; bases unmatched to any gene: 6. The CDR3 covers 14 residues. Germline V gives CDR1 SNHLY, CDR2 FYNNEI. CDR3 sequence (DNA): TGTGCCAGCAGGACCGGGACAGGACCCTACGAGCAGTACTTC. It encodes CASRTGTGPYEQYF.

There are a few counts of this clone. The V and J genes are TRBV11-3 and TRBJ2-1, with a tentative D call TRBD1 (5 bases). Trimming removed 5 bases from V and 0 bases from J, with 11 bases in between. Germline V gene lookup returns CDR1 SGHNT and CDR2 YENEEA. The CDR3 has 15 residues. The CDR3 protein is CASSIGHSSYNEQFF. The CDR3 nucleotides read TGTGCCAGCAGCATCGGACACAGCTCCTACAATGAGCAGTTCTTC.

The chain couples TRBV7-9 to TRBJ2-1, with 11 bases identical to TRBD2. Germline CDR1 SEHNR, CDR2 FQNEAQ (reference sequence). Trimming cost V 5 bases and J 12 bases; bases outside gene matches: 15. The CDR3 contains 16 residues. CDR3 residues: CASSASGTSGLGRQFF. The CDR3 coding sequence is TGTGCCAGCAGCGCATCCGGGACTAGCGGCCTGGGCAGGCAGTTCTTC.

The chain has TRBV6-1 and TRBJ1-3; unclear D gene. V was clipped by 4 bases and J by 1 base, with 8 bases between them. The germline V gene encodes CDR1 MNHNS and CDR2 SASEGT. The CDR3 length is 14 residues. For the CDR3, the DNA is TGTGCCAGCAGTGCCGGGAGTTCTGGAAACACCATATATTTT. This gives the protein CASSAGSSGNTIYF.

CDR3 amino acids: CASSSRTGTYEQYF. DNA of the CDR3: TGTGCCAGCAGTTCCAGGACAGGGACGTACGAGCAGTACTTC. This rearrangement joins TRBV2 to TRBJ2-7, with TRBD1 matching over 8 bases. V shed 5 bases and J 4 bases; nucleotides not matched to a gene: 7. The CDR3 runs to 14 residues. Germline V lookup: CDR1 SNHLY, CDR2 FYNNEI.

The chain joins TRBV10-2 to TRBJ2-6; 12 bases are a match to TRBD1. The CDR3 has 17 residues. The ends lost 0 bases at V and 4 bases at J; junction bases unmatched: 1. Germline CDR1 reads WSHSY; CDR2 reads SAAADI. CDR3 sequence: CASSESGQGAGANVLTF. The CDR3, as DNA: TGCGCCAGCAGTGAGTCGGGACAGGGGGCCGGGGCCAACGTCCTGACTTTC.

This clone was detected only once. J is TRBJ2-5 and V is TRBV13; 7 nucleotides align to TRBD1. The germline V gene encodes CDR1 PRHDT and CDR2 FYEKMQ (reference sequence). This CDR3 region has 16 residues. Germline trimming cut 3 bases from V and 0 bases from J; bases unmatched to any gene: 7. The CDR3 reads CASSLSFDRDQETQYF. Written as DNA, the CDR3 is TGTGCCAGCAGCTTGTCTTTCGACAGGGACCAAGAGACCCAGTACTTC.

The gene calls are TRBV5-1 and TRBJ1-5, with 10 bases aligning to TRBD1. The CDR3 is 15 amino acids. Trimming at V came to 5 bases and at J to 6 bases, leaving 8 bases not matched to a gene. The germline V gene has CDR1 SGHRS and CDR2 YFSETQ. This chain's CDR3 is CASRPGQGSAQPQHF. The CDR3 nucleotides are TGCGCCAGCAGACCGGGACAGGGGTCCGCTCAGCCCCAGCATTTT.